This T cell receptor (beta chain) stems from a study of T cell responses to AZD1222 COVID-19 vaccine. Findings and caveats of the study: Repertoire collection took place solely once the T cell response had peaked. Vaccine-related CD4 TCRs covered spike, predominating at 160-218 and 743-854.

Germline V gene lookup returns CDR1 SGHDN and CDR2 FVKESK. The CDR3 totals 15 residues. The junction had 4 bases not matched to a gene; V was cut back by 6 bases and J by 1 base. Points on this clone: No antigen is known for it.

The assay was immunoSEQ multiplex PCR, and TCRdb's table has in-frame clones only and misses some. The table includes 65,000 to 90,000 clones, roughly 87% detected once. This chain uses TRBV14 with TRBJ2-5, with TRBD2 identical over 11 bases. This material consisted of peripheral blood, taken 28 days after the second AZD1222 dose. This sequence originates from an adult who received the AZD1222 COVID-19 vaccine. The DNA of the CDR3 is TGTGCCAGCAGTCGACTAGCGGGGACCCAAGAGACCCAGTACTTC. It codes for CASSRLAGTQETQYF.